The 11 T cell receptor beta chains below come from one sample, sequenced in a study of blood T cell repertoires in COVID-19. The table came from immunoSEQ multiplex PCR; TCRdb's copy has only in-frame clones and leaves some out. In the table there are some 300,000 clones, 89% of which are singletons. Sample: PBMCs or T cells enriched from blood (not recorded which). The receptors stem from a woman aged 40 to 50 who had recovered from COVID-19.

The chain carries TRBV5-8 and TRBJ1-2; TRBD1 agrees at 10 bases. The CDR3 consists of 14 residues. Germline values: CDR1 SGHTS, CDR2 YDEGEE. V shed 10 bases and J 4 bases; nucleotides not matched to a gene: 10. DNA for the CDR3: TGTGCCGGGAGGACAGGGGGAGGGCCCTATGGCTACACCTTC. Translation: CAGRTGGGPYGYTF.

The chain has TRBV12-3 or TRBV12-4 and TRBJ2-7; tentative D call: TRBD2 (5 bases). Trimming pared 10 bases from V and 5 bases from J, leaving 15 bases between. This CDR3 region has 12 residues. CDR3 amino acids: CAMWSGWHEQYF. The CDR3 nucleotides read TGTGCCATGTGGTCGGGGTGGCACGAGCAGTACTTC.

V and J are TRBV2 and TRBJ2-1, with D unresolved. The CDR3 runs to 15 residues. V lost 6 bases and J lost 0, with 12 bases in between. CDR1 is SNHLY, CDR2 FYNNEI, per germline. The CDR3 is CASRGSLSSYNEQFF. In nucleotides, the CDR3 is TGTGCCAGCAGAGGTAGCCTCTCCTCCTACAATGAGCAGTTCTTC.

The chain recombines TRBV5-1 with TRBJ1-6; 12 bases are a match to TRBD1. Looked up from germline, CDR1 is SGHRS and CDR2 is YFSETQ. The CDR3 runs 15 residues. V was pared by 4 bases and J by 8 bases, with 4 bases of the junction left unmatched. The CDR3 is CASSPGQGAHSPLHF. In nucleotides, the CDR3 is TGCGCCAGCAGCCCGGGACAGGGGGCACATTCACCCCTCCACTTT.

The CDR3 protein is CASTNRDSLYEQYF. CDR3 bases: TGTGCCAGCACCAACCGGGACAGTCTTTACGAGCAGTACTTC. The rearrangement uses TRBV27 and TRBJ2-7; 7 nucleotides line up with TRBD1. J gave up 4 bases and V 7 bases, and 10 bases lay outside the gene matches. This CDR3 region has 14 residues. Germline assignment: CDR1 MNHEY and CDR2 SMNVEV (reference sequence).

A remark on this clone: Other DNA sequences in the same sample also yield this CDR3. V and J are TRBV5-1 and TRBJ2-7; TRBD1 matches 8 bases. CDR3 length: 14 amino acids. Looked up from germline, CDR1 is SGHRS and CDR2 is YFSETQ. V was pared by 1 base and J by 3 bases, with 3 bases of the junction left unmatched. Here the CDR3 reads CASSLSGQGYEQYF. Written as DNA, the CDR3 is TGCGCCAGCAGCTTGAGCGGACAGGGCTACGAGCAGTACTTC.

This clone appeared once. The rearrangement uses TRBV4-1 and TRBJ1-2; maybe TRBD1 (6 bases). V gave up 0 bases and J gave up 2 bases, with 10 bases separating them. Germline lookup yields CDR1 MGHRA and CDR2 YSYEKL. The CDR3 covers 15 residues. CDR3 protein: CASSQDRGVNYGYTF. CDR3 DNA: TGCGCCAGCAGCCAAGACAGGGGAGTAAACTATGGCTACACCTTC.

The rearrangement joins TRBV7-9 to TRBJ1-1; tentatively, D is TRBD1 (5 bases). The CDR3 contains 14 residues. From germline, CDR1 is SEHNR and CDR2 FQNEAQ (reference sequence). The V and J ends lost 3 bases and 0 bases respectively, with 8 bases between them. The CDR3 sequence: CASSFSGMNTEAFF. CDR3 in DNA: TGTGCCAGCAGCTTTTCAGGGATGAACACTGAAGCTTTCTTT.

This clone was seen more than once but under ten times. The rearrangement uses TRBV20-1 and TRBJ2-3; 7 bases agree with TRBD1. J was trimmed by 3 bases and V by 3 bases; bases with no gene match: 6. The CDR3 loop spans 14 amino acids. Per the germline V gene, CDR1 is DFQATT and CDR2 is SNEGSKA (reference sequence). CDR3 DNA: TGCAGTGCTAGTGAACAGGGGAGTACAGATACGCAGTATTTT. Its translation: CSASEQGSTDTQYF.

The chain combines TRBV3-1 (or the pseudogene TRBV3-2) with TRBJ2-6, with TRBD1 identical over 9 bases. The germline V gene encodes CDR1 LGHDT and CDR2 YNNKEL (reference sequence). The V and J ends lost 3 bases and 2 bases, in that order; junction bases with no gene match: 2. The CDR3 runs to 16 residues. In nucleotides, the CDR3 is TGTGCCAGCAGCCAGGGACAGGGTACTGGGGCCAACGTCCTGACTTTC. Translated: CASSQGQGTGANVLTF.

The J gene is TRBJ2-2, the V gene TRBV18, with 13 bases aligning to TRBD2. The CDR3 extends over 17 amino acids. Germline assignment: CDR1 KGHSH and CDR2 LQKENI. Trimming removed 3 bases from V and 7 bases from J; junction bases left unmatched: 8. CDR3 sequence reads: CASSPGLAGVSGGELFF. The DNA of the CDR3 is TGTGCCAGCTCACCCGGACTAGCGGGAGTATCTGGCGGGGAGCTGTTTTTT.